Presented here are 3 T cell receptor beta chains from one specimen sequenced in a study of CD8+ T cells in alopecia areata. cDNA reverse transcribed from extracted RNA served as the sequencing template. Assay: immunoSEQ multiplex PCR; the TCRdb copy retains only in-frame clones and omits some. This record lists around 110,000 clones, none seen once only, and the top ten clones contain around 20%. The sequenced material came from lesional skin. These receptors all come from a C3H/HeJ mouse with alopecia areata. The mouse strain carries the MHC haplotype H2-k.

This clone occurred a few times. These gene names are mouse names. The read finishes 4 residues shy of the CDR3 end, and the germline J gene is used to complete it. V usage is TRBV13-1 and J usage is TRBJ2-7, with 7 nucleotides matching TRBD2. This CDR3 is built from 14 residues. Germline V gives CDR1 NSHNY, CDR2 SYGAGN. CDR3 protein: CASSDARTGYEQYF. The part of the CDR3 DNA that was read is TGTGCCAGCAGTGATGCAAGGACTGGATAT.

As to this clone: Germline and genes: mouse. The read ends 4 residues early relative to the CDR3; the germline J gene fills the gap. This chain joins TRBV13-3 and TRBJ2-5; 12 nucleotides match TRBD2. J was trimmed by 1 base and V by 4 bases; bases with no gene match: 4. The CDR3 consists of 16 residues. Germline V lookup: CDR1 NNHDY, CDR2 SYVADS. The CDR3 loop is CASSHRDWGDQDTQYF. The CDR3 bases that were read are TGTGCCAGCAGTCACCGGGACTGGGGGGACCAAGAC. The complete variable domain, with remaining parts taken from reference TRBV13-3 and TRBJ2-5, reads EAAVTQSPRSKVAVTGGKVTLSCHQTNNHDYMYWYRQDTGHGLRLIHYSYVADSTEKGDIPDGYKASRPSQENFSLILELASLSQTAVYFCASSHRDWGDQDTQYFGPGTRLLVL.

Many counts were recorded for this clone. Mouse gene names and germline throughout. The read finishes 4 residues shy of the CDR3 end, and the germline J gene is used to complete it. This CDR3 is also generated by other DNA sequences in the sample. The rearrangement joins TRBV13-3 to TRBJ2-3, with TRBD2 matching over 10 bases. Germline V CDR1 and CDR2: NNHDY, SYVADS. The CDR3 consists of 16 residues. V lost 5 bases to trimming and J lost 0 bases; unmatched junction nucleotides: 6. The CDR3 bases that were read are TGTGCCAGCAGCCCTGGACTGGGGGCTAGTGCAGAA. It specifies CASSPGLGASAE. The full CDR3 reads CASSPGLGASAETLYF.